The 9 T cell receptor beta chains in this list originate from one sample, sequenced in a study of blood T cell repertoires in COVID-19 (dated by TCRdb to 2019 to 2021). The library came from the immunoSEQ multiplex PCR assay. Sourced from immuneACCESS, this table was stored by TCRdb with only in-frame sequences that have V and J called. A share of the clones is absent; for the studies checked, an unresolved V gene accounts for under half, and the remainder has no known explanation. This sample is represented by around 160,000 clones; roughly 88% of them were singletons. Approximately 1.3% of the sample goes to the ten largest clones. Sequenced input: PBMCs or T cells enriched from blood (not recorded which). The receptors shown here come from a woman younger than 45 with acute COVID-19.

The chain uses TRBV12-3 or TRBV12-4 and TRBJ1-1; D gene ambiguous. CDR3 length equals 12 residues. Trimming removed 3 bases at V and 1 base at J, with 3 bases between. The chain's CDR3 is CASSFGNTEAFF. The CDR3 nucleotides read TGTGCCAGCAGTTTCGGGAACACTGAAGCTTTCTTT.

The gene calls are TRBV5-6 and TRBJ2-5; D may be TRBD2 (6 bases). This CDR3 has 14 amino acids. The V gene's germline CDR1 is SGHDT and CDR2 YYEEEE. Trimming took off 4 bases at V and 3 bases at J, with 13 bases between the two ends. The CDR3 reads CASSKGGAEETQYF. In DNA form, the CDR3 reads TGTGCCAGCAGCAAGGGCGGGGCAGAAGAGACCCAGTACTTC.

V usage is TRBV5-8 and J usage is TRBJ2-1, with D possibly being TRBD1 (5 bases). The CDR3 contains 12 residues. The V gene lost 6 bases and the J gene lost 10 bases, with 14 bases spanning the gap. CDR1 and CDR2 from the germline V gene are SGHTS and YDEGEE. CDR3 nucleotides: TGTGCCAGCACCTCAGGGTTGCGGGAGCAGTTCTTC. This sequence encodes CASTSGLREQFF.

The V gene is TRBV27, the J gene TRBJ2-7; tentatively, D is TRBD1 (6 bases). Per the germline V gene, CDR1 is MNHEY and CDR2 is SMNVEV (reference sequence). Deletions cut 2 bases from V and 4 bases from J, with 6 bases between. CDR3 length: 12 amino acids. This CDR3 is CASSLRGYEQYF. The CDR3, as DNA: TGTGCCAGCAGTTTAAGGGGGTACGAGCAGTACTTC.

CDR3 in DNA: TGCGCCAGCAGTCAGGTCCAGGGAGGGCCCCGCGAGCAGTACTTC. This codes for CASSQVQGGPREQYF. The V and J genes are TRBV23-1 and TRBJ2-7; 7 bases agree with TRBD2. TRBV23-1 qualifies as an ORF whose function is uncertain. The J segment lost 6 bases and the V segment lost 3 bases, leaving 11 bases of the junction unmatched. The CDR3 runs to 15 residues.

This chain joins TRBV30 and TRBJ1-3; no firm D call. V was shortened by 4 bases and J by 8 bases, with 15 bases between the two germline ends. Looked up from germline, CDR1 is GTSNPN and CDR2 is SVGIG (reference sequence). This CDR3 contains 13 residues. The CDR3 reads CAWNRNSGDTIYF. The CDR3 DNA sequence: TGTGCCTGGAACCGGAACTCAGGCGACACCATATATTTT.

This chain joins TRBV11-2 and TRBJ2-5; D remains unclear. The V gene's germline CDR1 is SGHAT and CDR2 FQNNGV. The CDR3 length is 13 residues. V was pared by 3 bases and J by 2 bases, with 7 bases between. The CDR3 protein is CASSFSGQETQYF. The CDR3 DNA follows: TGTGCCAGCAGCTTTTCCGGTCAAGAGACCCAGTACTTC.

J is TRBJ2-7 and V is TRBV3-1 (or the pseudogene TRBV3-2), with 9 bases fitting TRBD2. Unmatched junction bases numbered 9, after V lost 3 bases and J lost 3 bases. Germline CDR1 is LGHDT and CDR2 is YNNKEL (reference sequence). The CDR3 is 16 amino acids. DNA of the CDR3: TGTGCCAGCAGCCAGATGAGCGGGAGGCTTATCTACGAGCAGTACTTC. It translates to CASSQMSGRLIYEQYF.

The rearrangement uses TRBV19 and TRBJ1-1; D is unclear. Trimming removed 1 base from V and 11 bases from J, with 20 bases in between. CDR3 length equals 15 residues. Germline V lookup: CDR1 LNHDA, CDR2 SQIVND (reference sequence). CDR3 protein: CASSIVTGVTKQAFF. CDR3 coding DNA: TGTGCCAGTAGTATAGTCACGGGTGTGACCAAGCAGGCTTTCTTT. The full variable domain, its missing parts supplied by reference TRBV19 and TRBJ1-1, is DGGITQSPKYLFRKEGQNVTLSCEQNLNHDAMYWYRQDPGQGLRLIYYSQIVNDFQKGDIAEGYSVSREKKESFPLTVTSAQKNPTAFYLCASSIVTGVTKQAFFGQGTRLTVV.